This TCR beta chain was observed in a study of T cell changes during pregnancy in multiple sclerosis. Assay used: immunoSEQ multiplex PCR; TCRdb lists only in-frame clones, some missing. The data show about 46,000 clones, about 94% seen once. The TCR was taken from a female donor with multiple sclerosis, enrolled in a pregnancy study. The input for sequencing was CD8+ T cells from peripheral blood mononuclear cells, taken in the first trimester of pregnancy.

The CDR3 region has the DNA TGCGCCAGCAGCCGTGGAGAGGGGGCCTACGAGCAGTACTTC. It is translated as CASSRGEGAYEQYF. The rearrangement links TRBV4-1 to TRBJ2-7, with TRBD1 as a possible D gene (6 bases). The CDR3 sequence is 14 residues long. Trimming stripped 4 bases from V and 2 bases from J, with 12 bases between. Germline loops: CDR1 MGHRA, CDR2 YSYEKL.